This T cell receptor beta chain is from a study of T cell repertoires and HLA-DP antigens. This CDR3 region has 13 residues. V was cut by 5 bases and J by 2 bases, with 9 bases left in between. From germline, CDR1 is SGHTA and CDR2 FQGNSA. Pre-culture CD4+ samples were sequenced deeply, targeting under 250,000 T cell genomes. The repertoire was sequenced with immunoSEQ multiplex PCR; TCRdb's copy has only in-frame clones and lacks some. There are some 89,000 clones in the sample; around nine tenths occur only once, and about 1.7% lies in the top ten. Notes on the study in general: Clones undetected before culture averaged roughly 39% against one allele and around 53% against the other. Antigen presentation used HeLa cells, with total CD4+ cells responding.

Comments on this clone: Its antigen is as yet unknown.

Sample: CD4+ T cells from PBMCs. This receptor was identified in a man aged 45-60 years in good health and CMV-seronegative. The chain links TRBV7-2 to TRBJ1-1; D is unclear. CDR3 loop: CASSPATNTEAFF. The CDR3 coding sequence is TGTGCCAGCAGCCCAGCAACAAACACTGAAGCTTTCTTT.